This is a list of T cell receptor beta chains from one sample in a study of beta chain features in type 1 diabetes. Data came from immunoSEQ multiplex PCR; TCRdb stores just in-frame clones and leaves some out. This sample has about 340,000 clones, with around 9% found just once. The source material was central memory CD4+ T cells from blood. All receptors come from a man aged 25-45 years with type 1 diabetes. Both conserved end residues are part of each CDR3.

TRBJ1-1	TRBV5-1	CASSFGGLFGLNTEAFF
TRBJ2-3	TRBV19	CAIARGLRDTQYF
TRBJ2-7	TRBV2	CASTQILTYEQYF
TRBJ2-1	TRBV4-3	CASSQEPLLAGVYNEQFF
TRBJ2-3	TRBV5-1	CASSLGTSGRSTDTQYF
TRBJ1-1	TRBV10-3	CAISENGGANTEAFF
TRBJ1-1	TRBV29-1	CSADRGLSEAFF
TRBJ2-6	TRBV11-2	CASSLDPGSGANVLTF
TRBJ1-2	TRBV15	CATSRGRELDGYTF
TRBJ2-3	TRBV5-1	CASSLDRGLTDTQYF
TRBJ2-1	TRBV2	CASSEENYNEQFF
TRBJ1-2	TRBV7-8	CASSLARRFNYGYTF
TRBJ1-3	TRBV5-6	CASSWKTGTGNTIYF
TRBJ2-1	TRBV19	CASSPSRGGHNEQFF
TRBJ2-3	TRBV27	CASRGAGQRTDTQYF
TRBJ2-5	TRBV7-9	CASSLLQGQTQYF
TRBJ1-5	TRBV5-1	CASSLDRDQPQHF
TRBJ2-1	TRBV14	CASSRLAGINEQFF
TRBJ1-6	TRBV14	CASSRQGNSPLHF
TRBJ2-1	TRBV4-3	CASSQVSSGGYNEQFF
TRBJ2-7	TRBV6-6	CASSYDRSYEQYF
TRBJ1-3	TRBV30	CAWSAPSTIYF